These T cell receptor beta chains were read from a single sample in a study of cytomegalovirus exposure and HLA in healthy donors. Generated by immunoSEQ multiplex PCR, the TCRdb table keeps only in-frame clones and is missing some. The table has 60,000 to 85,000 clones, about 80% seen once. The sequenced sample was PBMCs. Source of these receptors: a man in his forties or fifties in good health and CMV-seronegative. Each CDR3 is given with its conserved first and last residue. The D gene is left open where the match is weak. Clone size is given for some rows only: seen once, a few or many times, or a class if the clone is expanded.

d_gene,v_gene,j_gene,abundance,CDR3aa,CDR3nt
TRBD2,TRBV6-4,TRBJ2-3,-,CASSTREPIAGGPADTQYF,TGTGCCAGCAGTACCAGGGAGCCTATAGCGGGGGGGCCCGCGGATACGCAGTATTTT
-,TRBV11-2,TRBJ1-4,-,CASSSRLEGNEKLFF,TGTGCCAGCAGCTCACGGTTGGAGGGAAATGAAAAACTGTTTTTT
TRBD1,TRBV7-2,TRBJ2-5,once,CASSRYRGETQYF,TGTGCCAGCAGCCGCTACAGGGGAGAGACCCAGTACTTC
-,TRBV4-2,TRBJ2-7,few,CASSQAGRVSEQYF,TGTGCCAGCAGCCAAGCAGGCAGGGTGTCCGAGCAGTACTTC
TRBD1,TRBV27,TRBJ1-4,-,CASRYRTGGNEKLFF,TGTGCCAGCAGGTACCGGACAGGGGGTAATGAAAAACTGTTTTTT
TRBD1,TRBV27,TRBJ1-5,-,CASRQQGAGQPQHF,TGTGCCAGCAGGCAACAGGGGGCTGGTCAGCCCCAGCATTTT
-,TRBV6-5,TRBJ2-3,-,CASSRGYTQYF,TGTGCCAGCAGCCGAGGATATACGCAGTATTTT
TRBD2,TRBV4-1,TRBJ2-1,-,CASSVLAGGYNEQFF,TGCGCCAGCAGCGTACTAGCGGGGGGGTACAATGAGCAGTTCTTC
-,TRBV12-5,TRBJ1-1,few,CASGPGTEAFF,TGTGCTAGTGGACCCGGGACAGAAGCTTTCTTT
TRBD2,TRBV4-2,TRBJ2-1,once,CASSPFYGGGAGSNEQFF,TGTGCCAGCAGCCCTTTTTATGGCGGGGGGGCCGGGAGTAATGAGCAGTTCTTC
-,TRBV5-6,TRBJ2-1,-,CASSLYGPYSGGHVTEQFF,TGTGCCAGCAGCTTGTACGGCCCCTATAGCGGAGGACACGTAACTGAGCAGTTCTTC
-,TRBV5-5,TRBJ2-7,-,CASSLAWGPYEQYF,TGTGCCAGCAGCTTGGCCTGGGGGCCCTACGAGCAGTACTTC
-,TRBV5-8,TRBJ1-5,few,CASGDRNSNQPQHF,TGTGCCAGCGGAGACAGGAATAGCAATCAGCCCCAGCATTTT
-,TRBV2,TRBJ2-5,-,CASSSGWVGGTQYF,TGTGCCAGCAGCTCGGGATGGGTTGGAGGGACCCAGTACTTC
-,TRBV6-4,TRBJ1-2,-,CASSDLGGGGPYGYTF,TGTGCCAGCAGTGACTTGGGGGGGGGAGGCCCCTATGGCTACACCTTC
TRBD1,TRBV7-6,TRBJ2-3,once,CASSFGTATLTDTQYF,TGTGCCAGCAGCTTTGGGACAGCTACCCTCACAGATACGCAGTATTTT
-,TRBV10-3,TRBJ2-7,-,CAISDRSYEQYF,TGTGCCATCAGTGACAGGTCCTACGAGCAGTACTTC
-,TRBV19,TRBJ1-6,-,CASSIVGGQSPLHF,TGTGCCAGTAGTATTGTTGGGGGCCAATCACCCCTCCACTTT
TRBD1,TRBV29-1,TRBJ1-4,-,CSAGRGHEGEKLFF,TGCAGCGCTGGTAGGGGGCATGAAGGTGAAAAACTGTTTTTT
-,TRBV6-1,TRBJ2-3,-,CASSEGQGTDTQYF,TGTGCCAGCAGTGAAGGGCAGGGTACAGATACGCAGTATTTT
TRBD1,TRBV2,TRBJ1-2,-,CASSVGTVDPF,TGTGCCAGCAGTGTAGGGACAGTAGACCCCTTC
-,TRBV19,TRBJ2-7,-,CASSQGRWQGGSYEQYF,TGTGCCAGTAGTCAAGGTCGGTGGCAGGGGGGCTCCTACGAGCAGTACTTC
TRBD2,TRBV6-1,TRBJ2-1,-,CASRLAGVYNEQFF,TGTGCCAGCAGACTAGCGGGGGTCTACAATGAGCAGTTCTTC
TRBD1,TRBV2,TRBJ1-5,-,CASSDRTGNNQPQHF,TGTGCCAGCAGTGATAGGACAGGGAACAATCAGCCCCAGCATTTT
TRBD1,TRBV27,TRBJ1-5,once,CASRWGTGGLNQPQHF,TGTGCCAGCAGGTGGGGAACAGGGGGACTGAATCAGCCCCAGCATTTT
-,TRBV7-8,TRBJ1-2,-,CASSLDRHGYTF,TGTGCCAGCAGCTTGGACAGACATGGCTACACCTTC
TRBD2,TRBV4-3,TRBJ2-4,-,CASSQDLRVGAGGRGAKNIQYF,TGCGCCAGCAGCCAAGATTTGAGGGTCGGAGCGGGAGGACGAGGGGCCAAAAACATTCAGTACTTC
TRBD1,TRBV19,TRBJ2-1,-,CASSTGTGGNYNEQFF,TGTGCCAGTAGTACCGGGACAGGGGGAAACTACAATGAGCAGTTCTTC
TRBD1,TRBV27,TRBJ2-7,-,CASSFTGGEQYF,TGTGCCAGCAGTTTTACAGGGGGCGAGCAGTACTTC
TRBD1,TRBV7-2,TRBJ1-2,-,CASSLSGPGGEGYTF,TGTGCCAGCAGCTTATCGGGGCCAGGGGGCGAGGGCTACACCTTC
TRBD1,TRBV19,TRBJ2-7,-,CASSKTTGGTYEQYF,TGTGCCAGTAGCAAAACGACAGGGGGAACCTACGAGCAGTACTTC
-,TRBV10-3,TRBJ1-1,-,CAISEIQRNTEAFF,TGTGCCATCAGTGAGATACAGAGGAACACTGAAGCTTTCTTT
-,TRBV30,TRBJ1-2,-,CAWSTGGTSINYGYTF,TGTGCCTGGAGTACCGGGGGGACATCAATTAACTATGGCTACACCTTC